This TCR beta chain was identified during a study of blood T cells in healthy people across ages. Study-wide results and limits: The diversity estimates, figures obtained from one million T cells, were considered underestimates.

On this clonotype: Its specificity is not known.

Donor samples were obtained from healthy Caucasian individuals from Russia, aged about 6 to 95. Each sample gave at least 6.5 million isolated PBMCs. A second roughly 6 to 12 cycle PCR used barcoded and J-beta primers. The study obtained at least 3 million CDR3-containing paired-end reads from every sample. From the 5' RACE reads, TCRdb called clonotypes with MiXCR, one entry per CDR3 protein. The sample yields hundreds of thousands of distinct CDR3 sequences, around 21% seen once. The sample comprised blood. This TCR came from a man aged 65 to 85 in good health.

The CDR3 region is CASREGAWVETQYF. The DNA of the CDR3 is TGTGCCAGCAGAGAAGGGGCCTGGGTGGAGACCCAGTACTTC. The rearrangement uses TRBV27 and TRBJ2-5; D might be TRBD1 (5 bases). The V end lost 6 bases, the J end lost 5 bases, and 16 bases lay between the germline ends. Germline loops: CDR1 MNHEY, CDR2 SMNVEV (reference sequence). The CDR3 is made up of 14 amino acids.